Listed below are T cell receptor beta chains from one sample, sequenced in a study of T cell repertoires in cytomegalovirus infection. TCRdb recomputed calls from the reads with MiXCR, one row per CDR3 protein. This sample has about 530,000 distinct CDR3 sequences, with about a quarter found just once. Sequencing used PBMCs. All receptors derive from a human donor in good health (CMV status not recorded). Some clones in this sample may be carry-over from other donors' samples. CDR3s include the opening cysteine and the closing phenylalanine or tryptophan. D genes are given only for firm matches. Clone size is not always given. Where it is, it says once, few, many or a class for expanded clones.

cdr3_aa: CASSLTRTGLPSNTGELFF; cdr3_nt: TGTGCCAGCAGCTTAACGCGAACAGGGTTGCCGTCGAACACCGGGGAGCTGTTTTTT; cdr3_length: 19; d_call: -; clone_size: few; j_call: TRBJ2-2; v_call: TRBV7-3
cdr3_aa: CASRPNRGQNSPLHF; cdr3_nt: TGTGCCAGCAGACCGAACAGGGGGCAGAATTCACCCCTCCACTTT; cdr3_length: 15; d_call: TRBD1; clone_size: -; j_call: TRBJ1-6; v_call: TRBV6-5
cdr3_aa: CASRKGTSGTTYNEQFF; cdr3_nt: TGTGCCAGCAGAAAAGGGACTAGCGGGACCACCTACAATGAGCAGTTCTTC; cdr3_length: 17; d_call: TRBD2; clone_size: -; j_call: TRBJ2-1; v_call: TRBV6-2/TRBV6-3
cdr3_aa: CSASWTGAGLMYF; cdr3_nt: TGCAGTGCTAGCTGGACAGGGGCAGGTTTAATGTATTTT; cdr3_length: 13; d_call: TRBD1; clone_size: few; j_call: TRBJ1-3; v_call: TRBV20-1
cdr3_aa: CASSYDSRFNTIYF; cdr3_nt: TGTGCCAGCAGTTACGACTCTCGTTTCAACACCATATATTTT; cdr3_length: 14; d_call: -; clone_size: -; j_call: TRBJ1-3; v_call: TRBV6-6
cdr3_aa: CASSFRTRAGVVENTEAFF; cdr3_nt: TGTGCCAGCAGCTTTCGGACACGGGCTGGGGTCGTGGAGAACACTGAAGCTTTCTTT; cdr3_length: 19; d_call: -; clone_size: few; j_call: TRBJ1-1; v_call: TRBV7-9
cdr3_aa: CASSQSASYTDTQYF; cdr3_nt: TGTGCCAGCAGCCAGTCGGCAAGCTACACAGATACGCAGTATTTT; cdr3_length: 15; d_call: -; clone_size: -; j_call: TRBJ2-3; v_call: TRBV14
cdr3_aa: CASSYLAGRTGELFF; cdr3_nt: TGTGCCAGCAGTTACTTGGCGGGGCGAACCGGGGAGCTGTTTTTT; cdr3_length: 15; d_call: -; clone_size: -; j_call: TRBJ2-2; v_call: TRBV6-8
cdr3_aa: CASRPPGTSGAYNEQFF; cdr3_nt: TGCGCCAGCCGTCCCCCCGGGACTAGCGGGGCCTACAATGAGCAGTTCTTC; cdr3_length: 17; d_call: TRBD2; clone_size: -; j_call: TRBJ2-1; v_call: TRBV5-1
cdr3_aa: CASSSALTGASNYGYTF; cdr3_nt: TGTGCCAGCAGCTCAGCCCTAACAGGGGCCAGTAACTATGGCTACACCTTC; cdr3_length: 17; d_call: TRBD1; clone_size: -; j_call: TRBJ1-2; v_call: TRBV7-6
cdr3_aa: CASRNSNQPQHF; cdr3_nt: TGTGCCAGCAGGAATAGCAATCAGCCCCAGCATTTT; cdr3_length: 12; d_call: -; clone_size: many; j_call: TRBJ1-5; v_call: TRBV27
cdr3_aa: CASSPDWGGYTF; cdr3_nt: TGTGCCAGCAGCCCAGATTGGGGTGGCTACACCTTC; cdr3_length: 12; d_call: -; clone_size: -; j_call: TRBJ1-2; v_call: TRBV5-6
cdr3_aa: CASSSPGSVTELFF; cdr3_nt: TGTGCCAGCAGCTCCCCCGGGTCTGTGACGGAACTGTTTTTT; cdr3_length: 14; d_call: -; clone_size: many; j_call: TRBJ1-4; v_call: TRBV12-3/TRBV12-4
cdr3_aa: CASSTGGNYEQYF; cdr3_nt: TGTGCCAGCAGTACGGGAGGCAACTACGAGCAGTACTTC; cdr3_length: 13; d_call: TRBD2; clone_size: once; j_call: TRBJ2-7; v_call: TRBV27
cdr3_aa: CSVVQGTQTGETQYF; cdr3_nt: TGCAGCGTTGTTCAAGGGACTCAAACCGGGGAGACCCAGTACTTC; cdr3_length: 15; d_call: -; clone_size: -; j_call: TRBJ2-5; v_call: TRBV29-1
cdr3_aa: CASRTYNSPLHF; cdr3_nt: TGTGCCAGCAGGACCTATAATTCACCCCTCCACTTT; cdr3_length: 12; d_call: -; clone_size: once; j_call: TRBJ1-6; v_call: TRBV12-3/TRBV12-4
cdr3_aa: CASSQGGNNEQFF; cdr3_nt: TGCGCCAGCAGCCAAGGGGGCAACAATGAGCAGTTCTTC; cdr3_length: 13; d_call: -; clone_size: few; j_call: TRBJ2-1; v_call: TRBV4-1
cdr3_aa: CASSTLQGGGNQPQHF; cdr3_nt: TGTGCCAGCAGTACCCTCCAGGGGGGCGGCAATCAGCCCCAGCATTTT; cdr3_length: 16; d_call: TRBD1; clone_size: -; j_call: TRBJ1-5; v_call: TRBV6-6
cdr3_aa: CASSLVRGFQETQYF; cdr3_nt: TGTGCCAGCAGCTTAGTGCGGGGTTTTCAAGAGACCCAGTACTTC; cdr3_length: 15; d_call: -; clone_size: many; j_call: TRBJ2-5; v_call: TRBV7-2
cdr3_aa: CASTGGKKDYNEQFF; cdr3_nt: TGTGCCAGCACCGGCGGGAAGAAGGACTACAATGAGCAGTTCTTC; cdr3_length: 15; d_call: -; clone_size: many; j_call: TRBJ2-1; v_call: TRBV7-2
cdr3_aa: CASSRTRTENSSYEQYF; cdr3_nt: TGTGCCAGCAGTCGAACTCGGACGGAAAACAGCTCCTACGAGCAGTACTTC; cdr3_length: 17; d_call: -; clone_size: few; j_call: TRBJ2-7; v_call: TRBV6-2/TRBV6-3
cdr3_aa: CASSQPGSTFSYNEQFF; cdr3_nt: TGTGCCAGCAGCCAACCTGGGAGCACGTTCTCCTACAATGAGCAGTTCTTC; cdr3_length: 17; d_call: -; clone_size: few; j_call: TRBJ2-1; v_call: TRBV14
cdr3_aa: CASSFSGSWQAQHF; cdr3_nt: TGTGCCAGCAGTTTTTCAGGGTCTTGGCAGGCCCAGCATTTT; cdr3_length: 14; d_call: -; clone_size: -; j_call: TRBJ1-5; v_call: TRBV6-2/TRBV6-3
cdr3_aa: CASSLVVAGLNTEAFF; cdr3_nt: TGTGCCAGCAGCTTGGTAGTGGCAGGGTTGAACACTGAAGCTTTCTTT; cdr3_length: 16; d_call: -; clone_size: few; j_call: TRBJ1-1; v_call: TRBV11-2
cdr3_aa: CASSYSSGNTIYF; cdr3_nt: TGTGCCAGCAGCTACAGCTCTGGAAACACCATATATTTT; cdr3_length: 13; d_call: -; clone_size: many; j_call: TRBJ1-3; v_call: TRBV7-8
cdr3_aa: CASSPRGSGTVTDTQYF; cdr3_nt: TGTGCCAGCAGTCCCCGGGGTAGCGGGACGGTAACAGATACGCAGTATTTT; cdr3_length: 17; d_call: TRBD2; clone_size: -; j_call: TRBJ2-3; v_call: TRBV6-2/TRBV6-3
cdr3_aa: CASSLESGTGELFF; cdr3_nt: TGTGCCAGCAGCTTAGAGTCGGGCACCGGGGAGCTGTTTTTT; cdr3_length: 14; d_call: -; clone_size: many; j_call: TRBJ2-2; v_call: TRBV7-6
cdr3_aa: CASSYLTYEQYF; cdr3_nt: TGTGCCAGCAGCTACCTCACCTACGAGCAGTACTTC; cdr3_length: 12; d_call: -; clone_size: few; j_call: TRBJ2-7; v_call: TRBV7-9
cdr3_aa: CASKPGPGTQYF; cdr3_nt: TGTGCCAGTAAGCCTGGGCCCGGGACCCAGTACTTC; cdr3_length: 12; d_call: -; clone_size: few; j_call: TRBJ2-5; v_call: TRBV11-2
cdr3_aa: CASSFTEHQPQHF; cdr3_nt: TGTGCCAGCAGTTTCACAGAACATCAGCCCCAGCATTTT; cdr3_length: 13; d_call: -; clone_size: few; j_call: TRBJ1-5; v_call: TRBV6-1
cdr3_aa: CASTTGDSLYEQYF; cdr3_nt: TGTGCCAGCACCACAGGGGACAGCCTCTACGAGCAGTACTTC; cdr3_length: 14; d_call: TRBD1; clone_size: -; j_call: TRBJ2-7; v_call: TRBV6-2/TRBV6-3
cdr3_aa: CASSLQLAGRQETQYF; cdr3_nt: TGTGCCAGCAGTTTACAGCTAGCGGGAAGACAAGAGACCCAGTACTTC; cdr3_length: 16; d_call: TRBD2; clone_size: few; j_call: TRBJ2-5; v_call: TRBV28
cdr3_aa: CASSIVSTQNQPQHF; cdr3_nt: TGTGCCAGTAGTATAGTTTCTACCCAAAATCAGCCCCAGCATTTT; cdr3_length: 15; d_call: -; clone_size: -; j_call: TRBJ1-5; v_call: TRBV19
cdr3_aa: CASSGGQGANEKLFF; cdr3_nt: TGTGCCAGCAGTGGAGGACAGGGGGCTAATGAAAAACTGTTTTTT; cdr3_length: 15; d_call: TRBD1; clone_size: -; j_call: TRBJ1-4; v_call: TRBV2
cdr3_aa: CASSVSPGYGYTF; cdr3_nt: TGTGCCAGCAGCGTAAGCCCGGGCTATGGCTACACCTTC; cdr3_length: 13; d_call: -; clone_size: -; j_call: TRBJ1-2; v_call: TRBV9
cdr3_aa: CASSFPRGTGTSGDNEQFF; cdr3_nt: TGTGCCAGCAGCTTCCCCAGGGGTACCGGGACTAGCGGAGACAATGAGCAGTTCTTC; cdr3_length: 19; d_call: TRBD2; clone_size: -; j_call: TRBJ2-1; v_call: TRBV7-6
cdr3_aa: CASSPSGTGTGQFF; cdr3_nt: TGTGCCAGCAGCCCCTCCGGGACAGGGACGGGGCAGTTCTTC; cdr3_length: 14; d_call: TRBD1; clone_size: -; j_call: TRBJ2-1; v_call: TRBV7-8
cdr3_aa: CASNPAGGPRGEQFF; cdr3_nt: TGTGCCAGCAACCCAGCGGGAGGGCCTCGCGGTGAGCAGTTCTTC; cdr3_length: 15; d_call: TRBD2; clone_size: -; j_call: TRBJ2-1; v_call: TRBV6-2/TRBV6-3
cdr3_aa: CASSLVRGRNEQFF; cdr3_nt: TGTGCCAGCAGCTTAGTAAGGGGCCGCAATGAGCAGTTCTTC; cdr3_length: 14; d_call: -; clone_size: -; j_call: TRBJ2-1; v_call: TRBV11-2
cdr3_aa: CASSLDRPTDTQYF; cdr3_nt: TGTGCCAGCAGCTTGGACCGTCCAACAGATACGCAGTATTTT; cdr3_length: 14; d_call: -; clone_size: -; j_call: TRBJ2-3; v_call: TRBV5-6
cdr3_aa: CASSLPGGNEQFF; cdr3_nt: TGTGCCAGCAGCTTGCCAGGTGGCAATGAGCAGTTCTTC; cdr3_length: 13; d_call: -; clone_size: many; j_call: TRBJ2-1; v_call: TRBV7-2
cdr3_aa: CASSLGVRVAEAFF; cdr3_nt: TGTGCCAGCAGTTTAGGGGTCAGGGTCGCTGAAGCTTTCTTT; cdr3_length: 14; d_call: -; clone_size: -; j_call: TRBJ1-1; v_call: TRBV28
cdr3_aa: CASSLEGQSIPQETQYF; cdr3_nt: TGTGCCAGCAGCTTAGAGGGACAGTCAATACCCCAAGAGACCCAGTACTTC; cdr3_length: 17; d_call: TRBD1; clone_size: few; j_call: TRBJ2-5; v_call: TRBV7-2
cdr3_aa: CASSVIQGRAQHF; cdr3_nt: TGTGCCAGCAGTGTCATACAGGGACGGGCCCAGCATTTT; cdr3_length: 13; d_call: -; clone_size: few; j_call: TRBJ1-5; v_call: TRBV2
cdr3_aa: CASSLTRGATQPQHF; cdr3_nt: TGTGCCAGCAGTTTAACTCGGGGGGCAACTCAGCCCCAGCATTTT; cdr3_length: 15; d_call: -; clone_size: -; j_call: TRBJ1-5; v_call: TRBV12-3/TRBV12-4
cdr3_aa: CASRRTGDYGYTF; cdr3_nt: TGTGCCAGCAGACGGACAGGGGACTATGGCTACACCTTC; cdr3_length: 13; d_call: TRBD1; clone_size: few; j_call: TRBJ1-2; v_call: TRBV6-5
cdr3_aa: CSAPAGGSTDTQYF; cdr3_nt: TGCAGTGCCCCAGCGGGAGGCAGCACAGATACGCAGTATTTT; cdr3_length: 14; d_call: TRBD2; clone_size: few; j_call: TRBJ2-3; v_call: TRBV20-1
cdr3_aa: CASSQDSGETQYF; cdr3_nt: TGTGCCAGCAGCCAAGATAGTGGGGAGACCCAGTACTTC; cdr3_length: 13; d_call: -; clone_size: -; j_call: TRBJ2-5; v_call: TRBV3-1
cdr3_aa: CASSLDRGTGGLKNIQYF; cdr3_nt: TGTGCCAGCAGCTTAGATCGGGGGACAGGGGGCCTCAAAAACATTCAGTACTTC; cdr3_length: 18; d_call: TRBD1; clone_size: -; j_call: TRBJ2-4; v_call: TRBV11-2
cdr3_aa: CASSVARDGANTEAFF; cdr3_nt: TGTGCCAGCAGCGTAGCTAGGGACGGGGCGAACACTGAAGCTTTCTTT; cdr3_length: 16; d_call: -; clone_size: -; j_call: TRBJ1-1; v_call: TRBV9
cdr3_aa: CAISASGTRDNEQFF; cdr3_nt: TGTGCCATCAGTGCCTCCGGGACTAGGGACAATGAGCAGTTCTTC; cdr3_length: 15; d_call: TRBD2; clone_size: -; j_call: TRBJ2-1; v_call: TRBV10-3
cdr3_aa: CASNRQGAHEQFF; cdr3_nt: TGTGCCAGTAATCGACAGGGGGCCCATGAGCAGTTCTTC; cdr3_length: 13; d_call: TRBD1; clone_size: few; j_call: TRBJ2-1; v_call: TRBV19
cdr3_aa: CASTSFYNEQFF; cdr3_nt: TGTGCCAGCACCTCTTTCTACAATGAGCAGTTCTTC; cdr3_length: 12; d_call: -; clone_size: few; j_call: TRBJ2-1; v_call: TRBV6-2/TRBV6-3
cdr3_aa: CASSVLGQDNEQFF; cdr3_nt: TGTGCCAGCAGCGTCCTGGGACAGGACAATGAGCAGTTCTTC; cdr3_length: 14; d_call: TRBD1; clone_size: -; j_call: TRBJ2-1; v_call: TRBV9
cdr3_aa: CASSLGINNSPLHF; cdr3_nt: TGTGCCAGCAGTTTGGGAATCAATAATTCACCCCTCCACTTT; cdr3_length: 14; d_call: -; clone_size: -; j_call: TRBJ1-6; v_call: TRBV6-5